The next 28 T cell receptor beta chains were all read from a single sample in a study of blood T cell repertoires in COVID-19. Generated by immunoSEQ multiplex PCR, the TCRdb table keeps only in-frame clones and is missing some. The sample lists 150,000 to 200,000 clones, 75% to 85% seen once, with 11% in the top ten. The sequencing input was peripheral blood. The receptor source for this set is a human donor in a cohort sampled during active COVID-19.

This sequence joins TRBV9 and TRBJ2-1; 14 nucleotides match TRBD2. This CDR3 region has 14 residues. Germline trimming cut 4 bases from V and 8 bases from J; bases unmatched to any gene: 2. Germline CDR1 reads SGDLS; CDR2 reads YYNGEE. The CDR3 spells CASSLGLAGDEQFF. The CDR3 region has the DNA TGTGCCAGCAGCCTGGGACTAGCGGGAGATGAGCAGTTCTTC. The full variable domain, with the rest looked up from reference TRBV9 and TRBJ2-1, is DSGVTQTPKHLITATGQRVTLRCSPRSGDLSVYWYQQSLDQGLQFLIQYYNGEERAKGNILERFSAQQFPDLHSELNLSSLELGDSALYFCASSLGLAGDEQFFGPGTRLTVL.

This chain joins TRBV9 and TRBJ1-1; a possible D gene is TRBD1 (5 bases). In germline, CDR1 is SGDLS, CDR2 YYNGEE. The CDR3 contains 16 residues. V lost 1 base and J 1 base, leaving 14 bases between the germline ends. The CDR3 DNA is TGTGCCAGCAGCGTATATCCGGACATATCGAACACTGAAGCTTTCTTT. This translates into CASSVYPDISNTEAFF.

This clone was observed a few times. CDR3 sequence: CASSFARVNYGYTF. DNA for the CDR3: TGTGCCAGCAGTTTCGCGAGAGTTAACTATGGCTACACCTTC. The chain couples TRBV28 to TRBJ1-2; no definite D call. V was trimmed by 3 bases and J by 1 base, leaving 9 bases between them. Germline V CDR1 and CDR2: MDHEN, SYDVKM. This CDR3 has 14 amino acids.

The genes are TRBV6-5 and TRBJ2-7; D ambiguous. The length of the CDR3 is 14 residues. V was trimmed by 0 bases and J by 5 bases, leaving 11 bases between them. Per germline, CDR1 MNHEY and CDR2 SVGAGI. The CDR3 sequence: CASSYSMASNEQYF. In nucleotides, the CDR3 is TGTGCCAGCAGTTACTCGATGGCTTCGAACGAGCAGTACTTC.

V usage is TRBV7-8 and J usage is TRBJ2-7; D perhaps matches TRBD1 (5 bases). The CDR3 totals 12 residues. V was trimmed by 8 bases and J by 3 bases, leaving 11 bases between them. Germline loops: CDR1 SGHVS, CDR2 FQNEAQ. CDR3 DNA sequence: TGTGCCAGCCGAGGACATTACTACGAGCAGTACTTC. It encodes CASRGHYYEQYF. The complete variable domain, with remaining parts taken from reference TRBV7-8 and TRBJ2-7, reads GAGVSQSPRYKVAKRGQDVALRCDPISGHVSLFWYQQALGQGPEFLTYFQNEAQLDKSGLPSDRFFAERPEGSVSTLKIQRTQQEDSAVYLCASRGHYYEQYFGPGTRLTVT.

This clone turned up a few times. The genes are TRBV20-1 and TRBJ2-1; TRBD2 matches at 7 bases. The CDR3 spans 16 residues. J gave up 1 base and V 3 bases, and 9 bases lay outside the gene matches. From germline, CDR1 is DFQATT and CDR2 SNEGSKA (reference sequence). The DNA of the CDR3 is TGCAGTGCTAGTGTCTGGGCGGGAGTATCCTACAATGAGCAGTTCTTC. It is translated as CSASVWAGVSYNEQFF.

The chain has TRBV28 and TRBJ2-7; 8 bases align to TRBD2. CDR1 MDHEN and CDR2 SYDVKM come from the germline V gene. The J segment lost 2 bases and the V segment lost 6 bases, leaving 3 bases of the junction unmatched. CDR3 size: 13 residues. Written as DNA, the CDR3 is TGTGCCAGCAGCCCGGGGGGGACCTACGAGCAGTACTTC. Its protein is CASSPGGTYEQYF.

CDR3 residues: CASGLSGGMNTEAFF. The CDR3 DNA reads TGTGCCAGCGGGTTGTCAGGGGGGATGAACACTGAAGCTTTCTTT. The chain employs TRBV27 and TRBJ1-1; 7 positions agree with TRBD1. V lost 8 bases to trimming and J lost 0 bases; unmatched junction nucleotides: 9. The length of the CDR3 is 15 residues. Germline CDR1 and CDR2: MNHEY and SMNVEV (reference sequence).

V is TRBV10-3 and J is TRBJ1-4; D is possibly TRBD1 (5 bases). Per germline, CDR1 ENHRY and CDR2 SYGVKD. The CDR3 consists of 13 residues. Trimming shortened V by 4 bases and J by 8 bases, and 11 bases separated the two germline ends. The CDR3 nucleotides are TGTGCCATCAGTGGGGGGGACGGCGAAAAACTGTTTTTT. It yields the protein CAISGGDGEKLFF.

The chain links TRBV6-6 to TRBJ1-5; 7 bases are a match to TRBD1. The germline V gene has CDR1 MNHNY and CDR2 SVGAGI (reference sequence). V shed 9 bases and J 3 bases; nucleotides not matched to a gene: 11. This CDR3 has 15 residues. The CDR3 region is CASKMQGENNQPQHF. CDR3 bases: TGTGCCAGTAAGATGCAGGGGGAGAACAATCAGCCCCAGCATTTT.

The CDR3 is CAWRRDRARLTGAEAQYF. The CDR3 DNA is TGTGCCTGGAGGAGGGACAGGGCAAGATTGACAGGGGCCGAGGCCCAGTACTTC. The V and J genes are TRBV30 and TRBJ2-5; 9 bases line up with TRBD1. Germline CDR1 is GTSNPN and CDR2 is SVGIG (reference sequence). The V segment lost 3 bases and the J segment 9 bases; nucleotides outside the gene matches: 23. This CDR3 comprises 18 residues.

This chain connects TRBV6-2 or TRBV6-3 to TRBJ1-5; D gene uncertain. Trimming shortened V by 4 bases and J by 1 base, and 14 bases separated the two germline ends. The CDR3 extends over 16 amino acids. Germline V gene data show CDR1 as MNHEY and CDR2 as SVGEGT. The CDR3 is CASSLLGYGSNQPQHF. DNA for the CDR3: TGTGCCAGCAGTTTGTTAGGTTACGGGAGCAATCAGCCCCAGCATTTT.

The chain carries TRBV19 and TRBJ1-5; D possibly corresponds to TRBD1 (5 bases). Germline V CDR1 and CDR2: LNHDA, SQIVND (reference sequence). The CDR3 consists of 15 residues. The V end was cut by 7 bases, the J end by 0 bases, with 13 bases between. The CDR3, as DNA: TGTGCCAGTAAGCGAGACAGAAATAGCAATCAGCCCCAGCATTTT. Encoded protein: CASKRDRNSNQPQHF.

This chain uses TRBV3-1 (or the pseudogene TRBV3-2) with TRBJ1-2; 10 nucleotides align to TRBD1. Germline V gives CDR1 LGHDT, CDR2 YNNKEL (reference sequence). This CDR3 has 15 amino acids. Trimming cost V 5 bases and J 5 bases; bases outside gene matches: 8. This CDR3 reads CASSADRGPKYGYTF. The DNA of the CDR3 is TGTGCCAGCAGCGCAGACAGGGGGCCCAAGTATGGCTACACCTTC.

In its sample, this clone was seen a few times. This sequence joins TRBV6-2 or TRBV6-3 and TRBJ1-2; D not certain. From germline, CDR1 is MNHEY and CDR2 SVGEGT. The V and J ends lost 2 bases and 8 bases respectively, with 9 bases between them. The CDR3 spans 12 residues. Here the CDR3 DNA reads TGTGCCAGCAGTTACCAGTTACAAGGCTACACCTTC. Protein: CASSYQLQGYTF.

The chain joins TRBV9 to TRBJ2-1; 9 positions agree with TRBD2. J lost 2 bases, V lost 4 bases, and 7 bases had no gene match. Germline CDR1 SGDLS, CDR2 YYNGEE. The CDR3 contains 16 residues. The CDR3, as DNA: TGTGCCAGCAGCCCACTTAGCGGGAGTCCCTACAATGAGCAGTTCTTC. Its protein product is CASSPLSGSPYNEQFF.

This clone was seen a few times. The chain joins TRBV30 to TRBJ1-5; D remains unclear. The CDR3 spans 14 residues. Trimming cost V 1 base and J 0 bases, with 7 bases left between them. CDR1 GTSNPN and CDR2 SVGIG come from the germline V gene (reference sequence). This CDR3 is CAWSALNSNQPQHF. CDR3 nucleotides: TGTGCCTGGAGTGCTCTAAATAGCAATCAGCCCCAGCATTTT.

V and J are TRBV5-1 and TRBJ2-5; possible D gene TRBD1, 5 bases. Trimming removed 1 base from V and 3 bases from J, with 13 bases in between. Looked up from germline, CDR1 is SGHRS and CDR2 is YFSETQ. The CDR3 extends over 15 amino acids. CDR3 region: CASSLSTGVKETQYF. The CDR3 DNA sequence: TGCGCCAGCAGCTTGTCAACAGGCGTGAAAGAGACCCAGTACTTC.

The chain couples TRBV21-1 to TRBJ2-1; the DNA was not compared with TRBD1, the D call given in the table. TRBV21-1 is described as a pseudogene. CDR3 length equals 16 residues. The CDR3 spells CASSKVGTGFYNEQFF. The CDR3, as DNA: TGTGCCAGCAGCAAAGTAGGGACAGGGTTTTACAATGAGCAGTTCTTC.

This chain uses TRBV5-6 with TRBJ2-1; 7 bases match TRBD2. The V gene's germline CDR1 is SGHDT and CDR2 YYEEEE. CDR3 length: 13 amino acids. The junction had 5 bases not matched to a gene; V was cut back by 2 bases and J by 9 bases. The CDR3 DNA reads as TGTGCCAGCAGCTTAGCTTTAGCGGGTGAGCAGTTCTTC. It translates to CASSLALAGEQFF.

The J gene is TRBJ1-3, the V gene TRBV28; TRBD1 aligns across 8 bases. CDR1 is MDHEN and CDR2 is SYDVKM in the germline V gene. The CDR3 contains 16 residues. V trimming: 5 bases; J trimming: 0 bases; junction bases outside the gene matches: 6. The CDR3 protein is CASSETGVSSGNTIYF. CDR3 nucleotides: TGTGCCAGCAGTGAGACAGGGGTTAGCTCTGGAAACACCATATATTTT.

The rearrangement links TRBV7-2 to TRBJ1-4; a weak D match, TRBD1 (5 bases). The CDR3 is 14 amino acids. Trimming removed 5 bases from V and 7 bases from J, with 14 bases in between. The germline CDR1 and CDR2 sequences are SGHTA and FQGNSA. In DNA form, the CDR3 reads TGTGCCAGCAGCGAACAGGAGGGAAGTGAAAAACTGTTTTTT. It specifies CASSEQEGSEKLFF.

The V gene is TRBV7-4, the J gene TRBJ1-6; 7 positions match TRBD1. Germline-derived CDR1 and CDR2 are SGHVT and SQSDAQ. CDR3 length: 17 amino acids. V gave up 1 base and J gave up 6 bases; unmatched junction bases: 9. The CDR3 here is CASSLGDRMVSNSPLHF. The CDR3 DNA follows: TGTGCCAGCAGCTTAGGGGACAGAATGGTAAGTAATTCACCCCTCCACTTT.

V is TRBV19 and J is TRBJ2-2; 9 positions match TRBD2. Trimming removed 5 bases from V and 0 bases from J; junction bases left unmatched: 4. The germline V gene has CDR1 LNHDA and CDR2 SQIVND (reference sequence). The CDR3 loop spans 16 amino acids. CDR3 region: CASSLIAGANTGELFF. The CDR3 DNA is TGTGCCAGTAGTCTAATAGCGGGAGCGAACACCGGGGAGCTGTTTTTT. The full variable domain, with the rest looked up from reference TRBV19 and TRBJ2-2, is DGGITQSPKYLFRKEGQNVTLSCEQNLNHDAMYWYRQDPGQGLRLIYYSQIVNDFQKGDIAEGYSVSREKKESFPLTVTSAQKNPTAFYLCASSLIAGANTGELFFGEGSRLTVL.

The V gene is TRBV5-1, the J gene TRBJ2-5, with 8 bases matching TRBD1. The CDR3 runs 14 residues. In germline, CDR1 is SGHRS, CDR2 YFSETQ. Losses at the gene ends were 3 bases for V and 5 bases for J; bases not matched to a gene: 6. The CDR3 protein is CASSYDRGGETQYF. The CDR3 DNA is TGCGCCAGCAGCTACGACAGGGGCGGCGAGACCCAGTACTTC.

The DNA for the CDR3 is TGTGCCAGCAGCTCGAATCCCAGGGGGCCCTACGAGCAGTACTTC. Translation: CASSSNPRGPYEQYF. The chain couples TRBV5-6 to TRBJ2-7, with 8 bases matching TRBD1. The CDR3 length is 15 residues. The germline CDR1 and CDR2 sequences are SGHDT and YYEEEE. V lost 3 bases and J lost 2; bases outside the gene matches: 7.

The J gene is TRBJ2-3, the V gene TRBV29-1, with TRBD2 as a possible D gene (7 bases). V lost 3 bases to trimming and J lost 4 bases, with 14 bases between them. Germline V gene data show CDR1 as SQVTM and CDR2 as ANQGSEA. The CDR3 runs 14 residues. The CDR3 nucleotides read TGCAGCGTTGAGGGGGGGCAAGGGGCAGATACGCAGTATTTT. Encoded protein: CSVEGGQGADTQYF.

The chain couples TRBV4-3 to TRBJ2-1, with 9 nucleotides matching TRBD2. CDR3 size: 21 residues. Germline V gives CDR1 LGHNA, CDR2 YSLEER. The junction had 17 bases not matched to a gene; V was cut back by 2 bases and J by 0 bases. The CDR3, as DNA: TGCGCCAGCAGCCAACTAGCGGGAAGGCGAGACAAATCGAGCTCCTACAATGAGCAGTTCTTC. This sequence encodes CASSQLAGRRDKSSSYNEQFF.